Shown below are 27 T cell receptor beta chains from a single sample sequenced in a study of T cells in women clearing cervical HPV infection. Produced via immunoSEQ multiplex PCR; TCRdb's table is partial and in-frame only. The table lists roughly 14,000 clones. Sequencing input: blood buffy coat. The receptors derive from a woman aged 18 to 75 with a cervical HPV16 infection that either progressed to CIN3+ or cleared (not recorded which).

As for this clone: The CDR3 goes on 3 residues after the read ends, and that part is filled in from the germline J gene. The genes are TRBV5-1 and TRBJ2-7; D is uncertain. Germline CDR1 and CDR2: SGHRS and YFSETQ. There are 14 residues in the CDR3. V gave up 0 bases and J gave up 2 bases, with 9 bases separating them. The DNA read from the CDR3 is TGCGCCAGCAGCTTGGGGGCCAGCACCTACGAG. Amino acids: CASSLGASTYE. The full CDR3 reads CASSLGASTYEQYF.

As for this clone: Read coverage stops 3 residues before the CDR3 terminus; the germline J gene supplies the remainder. V and J are TRBV18 and TRBJ2-1, with 10 bases aligning to TRBD2. The CDR3 runs 15 residues. J gave up 4 bases and V 6 bases, and 6 bases lay outside the gene matches. Germline lookup yields CDR1 KGHSH and CDR2 LQKENI. This CDR3 reads CASSPGTSDYNEQFF. CDR3 bases read: TGTGCCAGCTCGCCGGGGACTAGCGATTACAATGAG.

To note about this clone: The read halts 3 residues ahead of the CDR3 end, with the missing end drawn from the germline J gene. The rearrangement uses TRBV6-2 or TRBV6-3 and TRBJ2-7, with D tentatively TRBD1 or TRBD2 (6 bases each). This CDR3 has 13 residues. Looked up from germline, CDR1 is MNHEY and CDR2 is SVGEGT. V was cut by 2 bases and J by 6 bases, with 11 bases left in between. CDR3 sequence reads: CASSYVQGGEQYF. The CDR3 DNA, read in part, is TGTGCCAGCAGTTACGTACAGGGAGGCGAG.

As to this clone: The read falls 3 residues short of the CDR3 end, and the missing part is taken from the germline J gene. This chain connects TRBV23-1 to TRBJ1-2, with a tentative D call TRBD1 (5 bases). TRBV23-1 is noted as an ORF with a role that remains uncertain. There are 15 residues in the CDR3. CDR3 DNA (partial): TGCGCCAGCAGTCAATCGCGCAGGGACTACAATGAC. Encoded protein: CASSQSRRDYND. In full, the CDR3 is CASSQSRRDYNDYTF.

Points on this clone: The CDR3 end is not reached by the read, which stops 3 residues before it; the germline J gene fills it in. V gene TRBV12-3 or TRBV12-4 combines with J gene TRBJ2-7; D is possibly TRBD1 (6 bases). This CDR3 has 13 amino acids. Trimming removed 3 bases at V and 6 bases at J, with 12 bases between. The CDR3 is CASSFRTATEQYF. Incomplete CDR3 DNA: TGTGCCAGCAGTTTTCGGACAGCAACCGAG.

A note on this clone: The CDR3 extends 3 residues past the end of the read, so its final part is completed from the germline J gene. V is TRBV2 and J is TRBJ1-2, with a possible D match to TRBD1 (5 bases). V dropped 2 bases and J dropped 3 bases, with 19 bases sitting between them. From germline, CDR1 is SNHLY and CDR2 FYNNEI. The CDR3 consists of 17 residues. The part of the CDR3 DNA that was read is TGTGCCAGCAGTGAATCAATCCAGGGAAGGAGTTACTATGGC. Protein product: CASSESIQGRSYYG. The full CDR3 is CASSESIQGRSYYGYTF.

As to this clone: The read terminates 3 residues before the CDR3 end, so the remaining end is supplied by the germline J gene. This chain links TRBV7-2 with TRBJ1-3, with a weak D call TRBD1 (6 bases). Germline CDR1 and CDR2: SGHTA and FQGNSA. Trimming left V 3 bases short and J 3 bases short, with 9 bases between. The CDR3 is 14 residues long. CDR3 sequence reads: CASSFGQNGNTIYF. CDR3 DNA (partial): TGTGCCAGCAGCTTTGGACAGAATGGAAACACC.

As concerns this clone: The read finishes 3 residues shy of the CDR3 end, and the germline J gene is used to complete it. This chain joins TRBV7-8 and TRBJ1-5; 10 bases fit TRBD1. Germline V CDR1 and CDR2: SGHVS, FQNEAQ. Unmatched junction bases numbered 3, after V lost 5 bases and J lost 2 bases. There are 15 residues in the CDR3. The part of the CDR3 DNA that was read is TGTGCCAGCAGCCAAGGGACAGGGGGCAATCAGCCC. Translated: CASSQGTGGNQP. The full CDR3 sequence reads CASSQGTGGNQPQHF.

About this clone itself: The CDR3 end lies 3 residues beyond the end of the read and is filled in from the germline J gene. This sequence joins TRBV7-9 and TRBJ2-3; maybe TRBD1 (5 bases). The germline gives CDR1 SEHNR, CDR2 FQNEAQ (reference sequence). The CDR3 contains 11 residues. The DNA read from the CDR3 is TGTGCCAGCAGCTCCAGACAGACG. This encodes CASSSRQT. The entire CDR3 protein reads CASSSRQTQYF.

Notes on this clone: The read ends 3 residues before the CDR3 terminus; that terminus is restored from the germline J gene. The genes are TRBV5-1 and TRBJ2-3; 9 bases match TRBD2. With 4 bases clipped from V and 5 bases from J, the junction kept 5 bases outside the gene matches. Per the germline V gene, CDR1 is SGHRS and CDR2 is YFSETQ. The CDR3 spans 14 residues. The covered CDR3 bases are TGCGCCAGCAGCAACGGACTAGCGCGAGATACG. This encodes CASSNGLARDT. The whole CDR3 is CASSNGLARDTQYF.

Comment on this clone: The CDR3 end is not reached by the read, which stops 3 residues before it; the germline J gene fills it in. This chain uses TRBV19 with TRBJ1-5; D unclear. Germline assignment: CDR1 LNHDA and CDR2 SQIVND (reference sequence). The germline V and J ends were trimmed by 10 bases and 2 bases, with 18 bases remaining between them. CDR3 length: 15 residues. The CDR3 spells CATRRGVQGNQPQHF. The covered CDR3 bases are TGTGCCACCCGTCGGGGAGTCCAAGGCAATCAGCCC.

Worth noting for this clone: The read finishes 3 residues shy of the CDR3 end, and the germline J gene is used to complete it. The rearrangement joins TRBV2 to TRBJ1-3, with 7 bases lining up with TRBD1. Per germline, CDR1 SNHLY and CDR2 FYNNEI. The CDR3 is 14 amino acids. The ends lost 6 bases at V and 2 bases at J; junction bases unmatched: 4. The sequenced part of the CDR3 DNA is TGTGCCAGCAGAGGACAGGCCACTGGAAACACC. It is translated as CASRGQATGNT. The whole CDR3 protein is CASRGQATGNTIYF.

Worth noting for this clone: The observed sequence ends 3 residues before the CDR3 terminus, with the missing tail filled in from the germline J gene. The V call is TRBV4-1, the J call TRBJ2-3; D possibly corresponds to TRBD2 (5 bases). CDR1 is MGHRA and CDR2 is YSYEKL in the germline V gene. V lost 0 bases and J 1 base, leaving 11 bases between the germline ends. This CDR3 has 16 amino acids. The CDR3 DNA, read in part, is TGCGCCAGCAGCCAAGAAGGAGAGGGCGGCACAGATACG. It is translated as CASSQEGEGGTDT. The complete CDR3 protein is CASSQEGEGGTDTQYF.

By frequency, this clone is medium-sized. The CDR3 extends 3 residues past the end of the read, so its final part is completed from the germline J gene. The V gene is TRBV29-1, the J gene TRBJ2-5; D might be TRBD2 (6 bases). The CDR3 contains 14 residues. With 4 bases removed from V and 4 bases from J, the gap between germline ends came to 16 bases. Germline CDR1 is SQVTM and CDR2 is ANQGSEA. The covered CDR3 bases are TGCAGCGTTGTCGGCGGGGCGGAGGGAGAGACC. Protein product: CSVVGGAEGET. The CDR3, in full, reads CSVVGGAEGETQYF.

About this clone: The read halts 3 residues ahead of the CDR3 end, with the missing end drawn from the germline J gene. The rearrangement joins TRBV20-1 to TRBJ2-3; TRBD2 agrees at 11 bases. V gave up 1 base and J gave up 1 base; unmatched junction bases: 7. The length of the CDR3 is 17 residues. Germline loops: CDR1 DFQATT, CDR2 SNEGSKA (reference sequence). The covered CDR3 bases are TGCAGTGCTAGAGTAGCGGGAGGGCCTTTTCGCACAGATACG. Protein: CSARVAGGPFRTDT. The full CDR3 sequence reads CSARVAGGPFRTDTQYF.

A word on this clone: The CDR3 extends 3 residues past the end of the read, so its final part is completed from the germline J gene. This chain joins TRBV5-6 and TRBJ2-4; TRBD1 matches 8 bases. CDR1 is SGHDT, CDR2 YYEEEE, per germline. The CDR3 has 12 residues. The sequenced part of the CDR3 DNA is TGTGCCAGCAGCTTCCAGGGGGCTGGT. Translating gives CASSFQGAG. The complete CDR3 protein is CASSFQGAGQYF.

A word on this clone: The read ends 3 residues early relative to the CDR3; the germline J gene fills the gap. The chain joins TRBV19 to TRBJ1-2, with D perhaps TRBD1 (6 bases). V was clipped by 6 bases and J by 5 bases, with 19 bases between them. Germline CDR1 and CDR2: LNHDA and SQIVND (reference sequence). This CDR3 region has 15 residues. CDR3 sequence reads: CASRNSGQLGYGYTF. CDR3 DNA (partial): TGTGCCAGTAGGAACTCAGGACAGCTCGGATATGGC.

A note on this clone: The DNA ends 3 residues before the CDR3 does, and the rest of the CDR3 is filled in from the germline J gene. The V call is TRBV2, the J call TRBJ2-7; 15 bases fit TRBD2. J lost 5 bases, V lost 6 bases, and 8 bases had no gene match. The V gene's germline CDR1 is SNHLY and CDR2 FYNNEI. This CDR3 is 16 amino acids long. The DNA read from the CDR3 is TGTGCCAGCAGCACGGGACTAGCGGGGGGAGTGAACGAG. It codes for CASSTGLAGGVNE. The entire CDR3 is CASSTGLAGGVNEQYF.

As concerns this clone: The read is 3 residues too short to cover the CDR3 end, so that end is filled in from the germline J gene. The sample carries other DNA sequences with the same CDR3. The chain is built from TRBV7-3 and TRBJ2-5; 10 bases line up with TRBD1. Germline V lookup: CDR1 SGHTA, CDR2 FQGTGA. The CDR3 length is 16 residues. J was trimmed by 5 bases and V by 1 base; bases with no gene match: 7. The CDR3 sequence: CASSLRGGTGVETQYF. The sequenced CDR3 bases are TGTGCCAGCAGCTTAAGGGGGGGGACAGGGGTGGAGACC.

Details on this clone: Sequencing ends 3 residues short of the CDR3 end; the germline J gene provides the rest. The chain is built from TRBV20-1 and TRBJ2-1, with D unresolved. V was clipped by 3 bases and J by 5 bases, with 8 bases between them. Germline CDR1 reads DFQATT; CDR2 reads SNEGSKA (reference sequence). This CDR3 has 12 residues. The CDR3: CSASSPNNEQFF. Partial CDR3 DNA: TGCAGTGCTAGTAGCCCGAACAATGAG.

For this clone: The read stops 3 residues short of the end of the CDR3; the missing end is completed from the germline J gene. V usage is TRBV27 and J usage is TRBJ2-7, with 14 bases identical to TRBD2. V was pared by 7 bases and J by 0 bases, with 11 bases of the junction left unmatched. Germline loops: CDR1 MNHEY, CDR2 SMNVEV (reference sequence). The CDR3 has 18 amino acids. CDR3 DNA (partial): TGTGCCAGCACCGGGGGACTAGCGGGAGCGTCCTTCTCCTACGAG. This translates into CASTGGLAGASFSYE. The full CDR3 protein is CASTGGLAGASFSYEQYF.

On this clone itself: The CDR3 is cut off 3 residues early in the read; its end comes from the germline J gene. V gene TRBV18 combines with J gene TRBJ2-3; no reliable D call. CDR1 is KGHSH, CDR2 LQKENI, per germline. The length of the CDR3 is 15 residues. The CDR3 bases that were read are TGTGCCAGCTCACCAATAATAGTGAACCAAGAGACG. As protein: CASSPIIVNQET. The whole CDR3 protein is CASSPIIVNQETQYF.

Concerning this clone itself: Read coverage stops 3 residues before the CDR3 terminus; the germline J gene supplies the remainder. The same CDR3 arises from other DNA sequences in this sample as well. The chain has TRBV7-7 and TRBJ1-1; TRBD1 is a possible D gene (6 bases). The germline V gene encodes CDR1 SSHAT and CDR2 FNYEAQ (reference sequence). CDR3 length: 13 residues. The sequenced CDR3 bases are TGTGCCAGCAGCTCCCGGGACAAAGAGACC. It yields the protein CASSSRDKET. The full-length CDR3 reads as CASSSRDKETAFF.

About this clone itself: The read terminates 3 residues ahead of where the CDR3 ends, so the germline J gene completes it. The chain carries TRBV7-2 and TRBJ2-3; tentative D call: TRBD2 (6 bases). CDR3 length equals 14 residues. Germline CDR1 SGHTA, CDR2 FQGNSA. The CDR3 spells CASSLDTGRFTQYF. The part of the CDR3 DNA that was read is TGTGCCAGCAGCCTAGACACGGGGAGGTTCACG.

Turning to this clone: Read data end 3 residues before the CDR3 end; the end is taken from the germline J gene. V usage is TRBV10-3 and J usage is TRBJ2-1; weak D call: TRBD1 (6 bases). Germline V gene data show CDR1 as ENHRY and CDR2 as SYGVKD. With 4 bases removed from V and 4 bases from J, the gap between germline ends came to 14 bases. The CDR3 totals 15 residues. CDR3 DNA, as far as it was read: TGTGCCATCAGTGGAGGGGGAATAGAATACAATGAG. Encoded protein: CAISGGGIEYNE. Given in full, the CDR3 is CAISGGGIEYNEQFF.

A note on this clone: The sequenced fragment ends 3 residues before the CDR3 boundary, so the rest is inferred from the germline J gene. This chain links TRBV11-3 with TRBJ2-3; D is unresolved. This CDR3 is built from 14 residues. Germline loops: CDR1 SGHNT, CDR2 YENEEA. Trimming removed 5 bases at V and 0 bases at J, with 9 bases between. CDR3 region: CASSPRSSTDTQYF. Partial CDR3 DNA: TGTGCCAGCAGCCCCCGGTCCAGCACAGATACG.

About this clone: The observed sequence ends 3 residues before the CDR3 terminus, with the missing tail filled in from the germline J gene. V and J are TRBV7-9 and TRBJ2-2; the match to TRBD1 covers 7 bases. Germline lookup yields CDR1 SEHNR and CDR2 FQNEAQ (reference sequence). The CDR3 length is 14 residues. The sequenced part of the CDR3 DNA is TGTGCCAGCAGCTTAGACAGGGGTGCTGAAAAG. Amino acid sequence: CASSLDRGAEK. The complete CDR3 sequence is CASSLDRGAEKLFF.